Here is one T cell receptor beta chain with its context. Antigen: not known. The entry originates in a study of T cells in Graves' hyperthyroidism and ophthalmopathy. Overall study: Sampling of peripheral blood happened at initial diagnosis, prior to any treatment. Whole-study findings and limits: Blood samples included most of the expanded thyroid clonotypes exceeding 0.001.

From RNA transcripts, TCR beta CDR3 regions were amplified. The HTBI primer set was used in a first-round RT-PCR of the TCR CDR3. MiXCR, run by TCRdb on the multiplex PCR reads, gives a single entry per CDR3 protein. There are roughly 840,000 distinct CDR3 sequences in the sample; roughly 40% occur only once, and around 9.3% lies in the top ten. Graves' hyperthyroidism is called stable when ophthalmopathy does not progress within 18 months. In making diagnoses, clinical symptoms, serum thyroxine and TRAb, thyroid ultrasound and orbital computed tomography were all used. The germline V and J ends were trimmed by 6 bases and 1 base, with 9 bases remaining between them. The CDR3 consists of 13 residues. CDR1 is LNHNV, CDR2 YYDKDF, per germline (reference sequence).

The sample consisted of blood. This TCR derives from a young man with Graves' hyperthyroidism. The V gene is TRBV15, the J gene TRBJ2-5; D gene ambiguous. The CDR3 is CATRLLPQETQYF. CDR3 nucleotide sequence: TGTGCCACCAGGCTCCTCCCCCAAGAGACCCAGTACTTC.